Listed below are T cell receptor beta chains from one sample, sequenced in a study of blood T cells in healthy people across ages. TCRdb re-called the 5' RACE reads through MiXCR, storing one row per CDR3 protein. The sample records approximately 690,000 distinct CDR3 sequences, less than 45% being singletons. Sequencing input: blood. These receptors originate from a man at least 80 years old in good health. Each CDR3 is given without its conserved first and last residue.

TRBJ1-4	TRBV5-8	ASSGGVGRGRSNEKLF
TRBJ2-3	TRBV6-2/TRBV6-3	ASSPPEGRGRSADTQY
.	TRBV6-1	AGSRGTSGVPTRQETQY
TRBJ2-1	TRBV29-1	SGARERTYNEQF
TRBJ2-5	TRBV20-1	SARGWADQETQY
TRBJ1-2	TRBV4-3	ASSQDGEGVVYGYT
TRBJ1-6	TRBV4-2	ASSQDPLRGKSPLH
TRBJ2-7	TRBV6-1	ASSNAGGVDEQY
TRBJ2-5	TRBV6-5	ASTTGGWETQY
TRBJ2-7	TRBV19	ASSSRGPDYEQY
TRBJ2-1	TRBV10-1	ASSESTGGRRCEQF
TRBJ1-2	TRBV6-6	ASSYGGYT
TRBJ2-7	TRBV4-3	ASSQGRRNEQY
TRBJ1-2	TRBV4-1	ASSQGGTVPTYGYT
TRBJ2-7	TRBV4-3	ASSPGPIPYNEQY
TRBJ2-7	TRBV7-2	ASSQSRQGNEQY
TRBJ1-4	TRBV29-1	SVARDSNEKLF
TRBJ2-1	TRBV20-1	SASGLAGGFYNEQF
TRBJ1-2	TRBV7-2	ASSLAQGSYGYT
TRBJ2-5	TRBV9	ASSPQDRVSETQY
TRBJ2-1	TRBV24-1	ATSDSKTGGRGNEQF
TRBJ2-3	TRBV19	ASSIVSRTWTLGTDTQY